The entry below describes one T cell receptor (beta chain). TCRdb passed the RT-PCR reads through MiXCR, listing each CDR3 protein once. The table has more than 600,000 distinct CDR3 sequences, approximately 14% seen once; the top ten hold about 3.9%. J lost 7 bases, V lost 1 base, and 23 bases had no gene match. Germline CDR1 is SEHNR and CDR2 is FQNEAQ (reference sequence). The CDR3 runs to 22 residues. The genes are TRBV7-9 and TRBJ2-6; TRBD1 agrees at 9 bases. The source is a female donor in good health, serving as a healthy control. Sequencing used memory CD4+ T cells from blood. The CDR3 reads CASSLGVSGTGSPFSEANVLTF. The CDR3 DNA reads TGTGCCAGCAGCTTAGGGGTGTCGGGGACAGGGTCACCCTTTTCTGAAGCCAACGTCCTGACTTTC. Full variable domain (missing parts from reference TRBV7-9 and TRBJ2-6): DTGVSQNPRHKITKRGQNVTFRCDPISEHNRLYWYRQTLGQGPEFLTYFQNEAQLEKSRLLSDRFSAERPKGSFSTLEIQRTEQGDSAMYLCASSLGVSGTGSPFSEANVLTFGAGSRLTVL.